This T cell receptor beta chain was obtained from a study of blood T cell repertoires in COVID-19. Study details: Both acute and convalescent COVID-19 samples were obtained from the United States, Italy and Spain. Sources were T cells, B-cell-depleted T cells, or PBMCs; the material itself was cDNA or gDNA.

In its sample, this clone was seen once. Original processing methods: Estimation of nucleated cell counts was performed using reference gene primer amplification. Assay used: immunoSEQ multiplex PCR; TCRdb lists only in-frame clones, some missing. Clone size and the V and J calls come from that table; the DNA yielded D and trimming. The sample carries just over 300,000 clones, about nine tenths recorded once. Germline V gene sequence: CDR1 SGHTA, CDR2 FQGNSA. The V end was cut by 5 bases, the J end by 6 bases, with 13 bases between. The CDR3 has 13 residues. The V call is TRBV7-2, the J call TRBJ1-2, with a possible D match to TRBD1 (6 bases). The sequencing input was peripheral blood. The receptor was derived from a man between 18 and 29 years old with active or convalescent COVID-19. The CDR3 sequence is CASSGGAGDGYTF. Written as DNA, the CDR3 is TGTGCCAGCAGCGGGGGGGCAGGGGATGGCTACACCTTC.